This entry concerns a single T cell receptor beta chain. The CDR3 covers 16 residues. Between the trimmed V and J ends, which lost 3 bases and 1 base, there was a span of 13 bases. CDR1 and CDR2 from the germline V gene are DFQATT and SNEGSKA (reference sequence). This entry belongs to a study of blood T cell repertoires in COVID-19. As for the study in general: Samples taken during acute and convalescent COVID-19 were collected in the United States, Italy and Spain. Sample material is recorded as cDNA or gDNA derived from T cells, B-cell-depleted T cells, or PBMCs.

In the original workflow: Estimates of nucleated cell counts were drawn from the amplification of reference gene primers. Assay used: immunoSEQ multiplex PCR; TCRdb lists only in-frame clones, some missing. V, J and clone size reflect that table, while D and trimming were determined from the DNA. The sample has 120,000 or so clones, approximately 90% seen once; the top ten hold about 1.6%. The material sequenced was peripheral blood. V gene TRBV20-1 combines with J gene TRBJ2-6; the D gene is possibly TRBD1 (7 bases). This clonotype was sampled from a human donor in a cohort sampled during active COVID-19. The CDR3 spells CSASSQGGSGANVLTF. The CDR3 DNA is TGCAGTGCTAGTTCCCAGGGGGGTTCTGGGGCCAACGTCCTGACTTTC.